This section outlines one T cell receptor beta chain sequence together with its context. Its recognized antigen is unknown. No much larger clonotype is one base removed from it; base qualities were not supplied. The immunoSEQ Assay, a bias-controlled multiplex PCR, was used to amplify TCRbeta CDR3 regions from genomic DNA. The study's own analysis went as follows. The number of nucleated cells in each sample was estimated from the amplification of reference gene primers within the assay. To quantify the absolute abundance of each unique TCRbeta CDR3 rearrangement, sequence reads were collapsed and filtered. For each sample, productive Simpson clonality was calculated as the square root of Simpson's diversity index across productive rearrangements. TCRdb limited this immuneACCESS table to in-frame rearrangements with V and J called. A share of clones is missing; checked studies link under half to unresolved V genes, and the rest is unexplained. Clonal size and the V and J genes are those of that table, whereas D and trimming came from the DNA. This sample gives 44,000 or so clones in total; roughly nine tenths of them show up just once. The top ten clonotypes cover 9.2% of the sample.

This specimen comes from a study of blood T cell repertoires in COVID-19 (dated by TCRdb to 2018 to 2020). Turning to the overall study: Collaborator samples came from the United States, Italy and Spain and covered acute and convalescent phases of COVID-19. The repertoires were made available in a free public database intended to serve as a resource for research on the immune response to SARS-CoV-2. The material from the prospective study consisted of cDNA or gDNA derived from T cells, B-cell-depleted T cells, or PBMCs. The sample metadata nearly always contained a de-identified subject ID, COVID-19 status, age in years and sex. Subjects who had been exposed to COVID-19, were actively infected with it, or had recovered from it provided the deeply sampled blood TCRbeta repertoires that made up the dataset. Where HLA class I and class II types were available, the types were taken from metadata supplied by the sample provider, not from assay-based typing. Samples were obtained from the ongoing ImmuneRACE study (first 160 participants) and from over a thousand subjects provided by 6 global collaborators. Beyond this particular receptor, the publication reports: The quantity of clinical and demographic metadata differed by source and by participant and was supplied without curation.

The collaborating institutions used their own protocols to collect whole blood in K2EDTA tubes. For TCRbeta analysis, collaborators shipped samples in one of three forms: frozen whole blood, isolated PBMCs, or DNA extracted from either of those sample types. What was sequenced was peripheral blood. The clonotype was recovered from a human donor in a cohort sampled during active COVID-19.

The DNA is TGCGCCAGCAGCTTGAGGGGCGAATACTACGAGCAGTACTTC. Translation gives CASSLRGEYYEQYF. The chain joins TRBV5-1 to TRBJ2-7; 5 matching bases give a weak D call of TRBD1. A distance of 11 bases separates the germline ends of V and J, which lose 1 base and 3 bases respectively. The germline V gene gives CDR1 as SGHRS and CDR2 as YFSETQ. Reading from cysteine to phenylalanine, the CDR3 counts 14 amino acids. Only the CDR3 part of the read is kept: 42 bases, read in frame from the first base. Full variable domain (CDR3 extended with the reference TRBV5-1 and TRBJ2-7 proteins): KAGVTQTPRYLIKTRGQQVTLSCSPISGHRSVSWYQQTPGQGLQFLFEYFSETQRNKGNFPGRFSGRQFSNSRSEMNVSTLELGDSALYLCASSLRGEYYEQYFGPGTRLTVT.